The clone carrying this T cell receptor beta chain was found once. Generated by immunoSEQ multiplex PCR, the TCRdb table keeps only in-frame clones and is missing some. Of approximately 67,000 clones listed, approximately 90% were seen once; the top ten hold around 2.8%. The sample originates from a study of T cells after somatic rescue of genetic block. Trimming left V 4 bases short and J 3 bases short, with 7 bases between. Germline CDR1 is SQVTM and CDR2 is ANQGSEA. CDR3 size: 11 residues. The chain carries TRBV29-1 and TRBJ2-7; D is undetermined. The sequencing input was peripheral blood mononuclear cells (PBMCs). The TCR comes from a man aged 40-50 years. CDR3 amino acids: CSVVKDYEQYF. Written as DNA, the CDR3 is TGCAGCGTTGTTAAGGACTACGAGCAGTACTTC.